These T cell receptor beta chains were read from a single sample in a study of cytomegalovirus exposure and HLA in healthy donors. The assay was immunoSEQ multiplex PCR, and TCRdb's table has in-frame clones only and misses some. The table shows approximately 100,000 clones, with over 70% occurring only once. Sequenced input: PBMCs. Receptors originate from a woman aged 35 to 49 in good health and CMV-seronegative. Each CDR3 is given with its conserved first and last residue. Fields, in order: CDR3 length, D gene, clone size, J gene, V gene, CDR3 protein, CDR3 DNA. The D gene is left open where the match is weak. Clone size is shown for a subset of rows, as once, few, many or a class of expanded clone.

length: 16; D: TRBD2; size: once; J: TRBJ2-3; V: TRBV7-6; CDR3: CASTNQRGEGTDTQYF; DNA: TGTGCCAGCACCAACCAGCGGGGGGAGGGCACAGATACGCAGTATTTT
length: 18; D: TRBD1; size: NA; J: TRBJ2-4; V: TRBV10-1; CDR3: CASSLHGQGWMAKNIQYF; DNA: TGCGCCAGCAGCTTACATGGACAGGGGTGGATGGCCAAAAACATTCAGTACTTC
length: 14; D: NA; size: NA; J: TRBJ1-5; V: TRBV15; CDR3: CATSRVTGNQPQHF; DNA: TGTGCCACCAGCAGAGTGACAGGCAATCAGCCCCAGCATTTT
length: 14; D: NA; size: NA; J: TRBJ2-7; V: TRBV30; CDR3: CAWRGRPTTGEQYF; DNA: TGTGCCTGGAGGGGGCGGCCGACCACTGGCGAGCAGTACTTC
length: 15; D: TRBD1; size: NA; J: TRBJ1-6; V: TRBV19; CDR3: CASKYGTGGNSPLHF; DNA: TGTGCCTCTAAATACGGGACAGGGGGCAATTCACCCCTCCACTTT
length: 11; D: NA; size: NA; J: TRBJ2-3; V: TRBV20-1; CDR3: CSGSRGDTQYF; DNA: TGCAGTGGTAGCCGGGGGGATACGCAGTATTTT
length: 16; D: NA; size: NA; J: TRBJ1-2; V: TRBV5-1; CDR3: CASSRTVAGDNYGYTF; DNA: TGCGCCAGCAGCCGAACGGTGGCAGGGGATAACTATGGCTACACCTTC
length: 13; D: NA; size: NA; J: TRBJ2-5; V: TRBV7-2; CDR3: CASSWNWRQAQYF; DNA: TGTGCCAGCAGCTGGAACTGGAGACAGGCCCAGTACTTC
length: 15; D: NA; size: once; J: TRBJ1-2; V: TRBV5-6; CDR3: CASSLVGATNYGYTF; DNA: TGTGCCAGCAGCTTGGTGGGAGCAACTAACTATGGCTACACCTTC
length: 14; D: TRBD1; size: NA; J: TRBJ1-1; V: TRBV5-1; CDR3: CASSRDRANTEAFF; DNA: TGCGCCAGCAGCCGTGACAGGGCTAACACTGAAGCTTTCTTT
length: 16; D: NA; size: few; J: TRBJ1-2; V: TRBV6-5; CDR3: CASSYSGTGKGYGYTF; DNA: TGTGCCAGCAGTTACTCGGGCACAGGGAAGGGTTATGGCTACACCTTC
length: 15; D: NA; size: few; J: TRBJ1-1; V: TRBV9; CDR3: CASSDNGRGNTEAFF; DNA: TGTGCCAGCAGCGATAACGGTCGGGGGAACACTGAAGCTTTCTTT
length: 13; D: NA; size: NA; J: TRBJ2-7; V: TRBV2; CDR3: CASSLSPGYEQYF; DNA: TGTGCCAGCAGTTTAAGCCCAGGGTACGAGCAGTACTTC
length: 16; D: TRBD1; size: NA; J: TRBJ2-2; V: TRBV10-3; CDR3: CAITGGDRGSPGELFF; DNA: TGTGCCATCACTGGTGGGGACAGGGGGAGTCCCGGGGAGCTGTTTTTT
length: 14; D: NA; size: NA; J: TRBJ2-5; V: TRBV18; CDR3: CASSPVSDRETQYF; DNA: TGTGCCAGCTCACCAGTTTCGGACAGAGAGACCCAGTACTTC
length: 13; D: NA; size: once; J: TRBJ2-3; V: TRBV7-7; CDR3: CASSQTGTDTQYF; DNA: TGTGCTAGCAGTCAGACCGGGACAGATACGCAGTATTTT
length: 12; D: NA; size: NA; J: TRBJ1-3; V: TRBV2; CDR3: CASTGSGNTIYF; DNA: TGTGCCAGCACCGGGTCTGGAAACACCATATATTTT
length: 14; D: TRBD1; size: NA; J: TRBJ1-1; V: TRBV19; CDR3: CASKRGQGATEAFF; DNA: TGTGCCAGTAAAAGGGGGCAGGGTGCCACTGAAGCTTTCTTT
length: 15; D: NA; size: few; J: TRBJ1-4; V: TRBV4-2; CDR3: CASSQDPGENEKLFF; DNA: TGTGCCAGCAGCCAAGATCCAGGGGAAAATGAAAAACTGTTTTTT
length: 15; D: NA; size: NA; J: TRBJ2-6; V: TRBV5-1; CDR3: CASSLTASGANVLTF; DNA: TGCGCCAGCAGCCTTACAGCTTCTGGGGCCAACGTCCTGACTTTC
length: 14; D: TRBD1; size: NA; J: TRBJ2-7; V: TRBV2; CDR3: CASQTGTVSYEQYF; DNA: TGTGCCAGTCAAACCGGGACAGTCTCCTACGAGCAGTACTTC
length: 16; D: TRBD2; size: NA; J: TRBJ2-2; V: TRBV30; CDR3: CAWSLLAGGLTGELFF; DNA: TGTGCCTGGAGCCTACTAGCGGGGGGTCTAACCGGGGAGCTGTTTTTT
length: 15; D: NA; size: NA; J: TRBJ1-1; V: TRBV5-1; CDR3: CASSPNPGPQVEAFF; DNA: TGCGCCAGCAGCCCTAACCCAGGACCACAGGTGGAAGCTTTCTTT
length: 14; D: TRBD2; size: NA; J: TRBJ2-5; V: TRBV10-3; CDR3: CAISAGGSQETQYF; DNA: TGTGCCATCAGTGCCGGGGGGTCCCAAGAGACCCAGTACTTC
length: 13; D: NA; size: NA; J: TRBJ2-7; V: TRBV27; CDR3: CASSLAGDYEQYF; DNA: TGTGCCAGCAGTTTAGCAGGGGACTACGAGCAGTACTTC
length: 12; D: NA; size: NA; J: TRBJ2-2; V: TRBV15; CDR3: CATSQVRGELFF; DNA: TGTGCCACCAGCCAGGTGCGCGGGGAGCTGTTTTTT
length: 16; D: TRBD1; size: NA; J: TRBJ1-1; V: TRBV7-2; CDR3: CASSPYYRGRSTEAFF; DNA: TGTGCCAGCAGCCCATATTACAGGGGCCGGAGCACTGAAGCTTTCTTT
length: 15; D: TRBD2; size: NA; J: TRBJ2-5; V: TRBV2; CDR3: CASSGTSGRKETQYF; DNA: TGTGCCAGCAGTGGGACTAGCGGGCGTAAAGAGACCCAGTACTTC
length: 16; D: TRBD2; size: NA; J: TRBJ2-7; V: TRBV4-3; CDR3: CASSPDRSGGWYEQYF; DNA: TGCGCCAGCAGCCCGGACCGTAGCGGGGGGTGGTACGAGCAGTACTTC
length: 13; D: NA; size: NA; J: TRBJ2-7; V: TRBV6-6; CDR3: CASTTRATYEQYF; DNA: TGTGCCAGCACCACCCGAGCGACCTACGAGCAGTACTTC
length: 15; D: NA; size: NA; J: TRBJ1-3; V: TRBV6-6; CDR3: CASSYPSGGAGTIYF; DNA: TGTGCCAGCAGTTACCCGAGCGGAGGGGCCGGCACCATATATTTT
length: 14; D: NA; size: once; J: TRBJ2-1; V: TRBV5-1; CDR3: CASLGTPGGDEQFF; DNA: TGCGCCAGCCTCGGGACCCCTGGGGGCGATGAGCAGTTCTTC
length: 17; D: TRBD2; size: NA; J: TRBJ2-3; V: TRBV2; CDR3: CASRALAGGPSVDTQYF; DNA: TGTGCCAGCAGAGCCCTAGCGGGGGGGCCCTCTGTAGATACGCAGTATTTT
length: 13; D: TRBD1; size: NA; J: TRBJ2-7; V: TRBV7-3; CDR3: CASSRTGAYEQYF; DNA: TGTGCCAGCAGCCGGACAGGGGCCTACGAGCAGTACTTC
length: 15; D: NA; size: NA; J: TRBJ1-4; V: TRBV6-5; CDR3: CASRDRPLPNEKLFF; DNA: TGTGCCAGCAGAGACAGACCTTTGCCTAATGAAAAACTGTTTTTT
length: 15; D: NA; size: NA; J: TRBJ2-3; V: TRBV7-3; CDR3: CASSFIPGSTDTQYF; DNA: TGTGCCAGCAGCTTTATACCGGGAAGCACAGATACGCAGTATTTT
length: 14; D: NA; size: NA; J: TRBJ1-1; V: TRBV7-2; CDR3: CASSFQGSGTEAFF; DNA: TGTGCCAGCAGCTTTCAGGGCTCGGGCACTGAAGCTTTCTTT
length: 14; D: NA; size: NA; J: TRBJ2-3; V: TRBV10-3; CDR3: CAISKLAMNHTQYF; DNA: TGTGCCATCAGCAAGCTAGCGATGAATCATACGCAGTATTTT
length: 11; D: NA; size: NA; J: TRBJ2-1; V: TRBV18; CDR3: CASSPLNEQFF; DNA: TGTGCCAGCTCACCCTTAAATGAGCAGTTCTTC
length: 14; D: TRBD2; size: NA; J: TRBJ2-5; V: TRBV5-4; CDR3: CASSSGAGEETQYF; DNA: TGTGCCAGCAGCTCGGGAGCGGGGGAGGAGACCCAGTACTTC
length: 15; D: TRBD1; size: NA; J: TRBJ1-1; V: TRBV5-1; CDR3: CASSPFGTGNTEAFF; DNA: TGCGCCAGCAGCCCCTTCGGGACAGGGAACACTGAAGCTTTCTTT
length: 14; D: TRBD1; size: NA; J: TRBJ1-4; V: TRBV6-1; CDR3: CASRGATGVEKLFF; DNA: TGTGCCAGCAGGGGGGCGACAGGGGTGGAAAAACTGTTTTTT
length: 14; D: TRBD1; size: NA; J: TRBJ2-1; V: TRBV6-5; CDR3: CASSRRTGEDEQFF; DNA: TGTGCCAGCAGCCGACGGACAGGGGAGGATGAGCAGTTCTTC
length: 15; D: NA; size: NA; J: TRBJ1-2; V: TRBV18; CDR3: CASSPGVSSRYGYTF; DNA: TGTGCCAGCTCACCAGGTGTCAGTTCACGATATGGCTACACCTTC
length: 17; D: NA; size: NA; J: TRBJ1-1; V: TRBV4-1; CDR3: CASSQPGVTSTNTEAFF; DNA: TGCGCCAGCAGCCAGCCCGGGGTGACATCCACGAACACTGAAGCTTTCTTT
length: 21; D: TRBD2; size: NA; J: TRBJ2-2; V: TRBV7-3; CDR3: CASSSTRRLAGGSNYTGELFF; DNA: TGTGCCAGCAGCTCAACACGGAGACTAGCGGGGGGGTCCAACTACACCGGGGAGCTGTTTTTT
length: 15; D: TRBD1; size: NA; J: TRBJ1-5; V: TRBV7-9; CDR3: CASSPTGGFHQPQHF; DNA: TGTGCCAGCAGTCCGACAGGGGGCTTCCATCAGCCCCAGCATTTT
length: 16; D: TRBD1; size: NA; J: TRBJ2-1; V: TRBV11-2; CDR3: CASSSWTPGGKDEQFF; DNA: TGTGCCAGCAGCTCCTGGACGCCAGGGGGCAAAGATGAGCAGTTCTTC
length: 15; D: NA; size: NA; J: TRBJ2-3; V: TRBV2; CDR3: CASSLTRADTDTQYF; DNA: TGTGCCAGCAGTCTAACCAGGGCGGACACAGATACGCAGTATTTT
length: 16; D: NA; size: NA; J: TRBJ2-1; V: TRBV27; CDR3: CASSDGGLHIYNEQFF; DNA: TGTGCCAGCAGTGACGGGGGACTCCACATCTACAATGAGCAGTTCTTC
length: 16; D: NA; size: NA; J: TRBJ1-1; V: TRBV30; CDR3: CAWRPVQGDWNTEAFF; DNA: TGTGCCTGGCGTCCAGTACAGGGAGACTGGAACACTGAAGCTTTCTTT
length: 12; D: NA; size: NA; J: TRBJ2-1; V: TRBV19; CDR3: CAVKDRDNEQFF; DNA: TGTGCAGTAAAAGACCGGGACAATGAGCAGTTCTTC
length: 16; D: NA; size: NA; J: TRBJ1-6; V: TRBV5-1; CDR3: CASSIETGNYNSPLHF; DNA: TGCGCCAGCAGCATCGAGACAGGCAACTATAATTCACCCCTCCACTTT
length: 16; D: TRBD2; size: NA; J: TRBJ2-2; V: TRBV5-1; CDR3: CASSSGRGKNTGELFF; DNA: TGCGCCAGCAGCTCGGGGCGGGGGAAGAACACCGGGGAGCTGTTTTTT
length: 12; D: NA; size: NA; J: TRBJ1-6; V: TRBV2; CDR3: CASKQGNSPLHF; DNA: TGTGCCAGCAAACAGGGTAATTCACCCCTCCACTTT
length: 14; D: TRBD1; size: NA; J: TRBJ2-1; V: TRBV5-1; CDR3: CASSLGGQHNEQFF; DNA: TGCGCCAGCAGCTTGGGGGGACAGCACAATGAGCAGTTCTTC
length: 14; D: NA; size: NA; J: TRBJ2-5; V: TRBV6-5; CDR3: CASSYPTSSETQYF; DNA: TGTGCCAGCAGTTACCCCACTAGTTCGGAGACCCAGTACTTC
length: 15; D: NA; size: NA; J: TRBJ1-5; V: TRBV5-1; CDR3: CASSLFPGSNQPQHF; DNA: TGCGCCAGCAGCTTGTTTCCGGGTAGCAATCAGCCCCAGCATTTT
length: 16; D: NA; size: NA; J: TRBJ2-3; V: TRBV11-2; CDR3: CASSLDYRAAGDTQYF; DNA: TGTGCCAGCAGCTTAGATTATAGGGCGGCGGGGGATACGCAGTATTTT
length: 15; D: NA; size: NA; J: TRBJ1-4; V: TRBV6-6; CDR3: CASKTQVLANEKLFF; DNA: TGTGCCAGCAAAACACAGGTTCTGGCTAATGAAAAACTGTTTTTT